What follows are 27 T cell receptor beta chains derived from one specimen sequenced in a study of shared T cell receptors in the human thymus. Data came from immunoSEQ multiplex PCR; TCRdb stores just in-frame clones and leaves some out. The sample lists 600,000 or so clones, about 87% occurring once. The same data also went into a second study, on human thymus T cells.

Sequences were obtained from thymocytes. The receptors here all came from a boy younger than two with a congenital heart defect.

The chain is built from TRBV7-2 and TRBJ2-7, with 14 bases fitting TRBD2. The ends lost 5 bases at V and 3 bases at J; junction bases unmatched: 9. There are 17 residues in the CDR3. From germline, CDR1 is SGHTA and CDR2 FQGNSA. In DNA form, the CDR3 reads TGTGCCAGCAGCCCGGGACTAGCGGGAGATGGAGACTACGAGCAGTACTTC. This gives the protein CASSPGLAGDGDYEQYF.

CDR3 bases: TGTGCCAGCAGGGGAGGGTCAGAGACCCAGTACTTC. Translated: CASRGGSETQYF. The chain is built from TRBV6-6 and TRBJ2-5; 7 bases align to TRBD2. Trimming took 6 bases from V and 4 from J; bases not matched to a gene: 2. This CDR3 comprises 12 residues. CDR1 and CDR2 from the germline V gene are MNHNY and SVGAGI (reference sequence).

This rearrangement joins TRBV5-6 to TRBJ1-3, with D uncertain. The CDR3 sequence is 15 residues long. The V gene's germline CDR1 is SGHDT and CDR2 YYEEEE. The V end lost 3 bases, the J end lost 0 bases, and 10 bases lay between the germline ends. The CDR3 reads CASSSFLSSGNTIYF. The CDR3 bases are TGTGCCAGCAGCTCCTTTCTATCCTCTGGAAACACCATATATTTT.

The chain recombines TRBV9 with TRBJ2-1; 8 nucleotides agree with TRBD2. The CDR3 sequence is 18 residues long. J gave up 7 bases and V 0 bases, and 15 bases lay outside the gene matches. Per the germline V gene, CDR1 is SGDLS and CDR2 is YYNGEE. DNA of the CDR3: TGTGCCAGCAGCGTAGTTGAGCCGGGGGGGAGTTACAATAATGAGCAGTTCTTC. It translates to CASSVVEPGGSYNNEQFF.

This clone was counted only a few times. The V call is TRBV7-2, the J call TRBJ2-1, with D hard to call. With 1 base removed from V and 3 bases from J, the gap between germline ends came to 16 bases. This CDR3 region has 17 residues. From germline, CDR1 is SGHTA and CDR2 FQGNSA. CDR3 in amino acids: CASSLEGPRNVYNEQFF. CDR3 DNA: TGTGCCAGCAGCTTAGAAGGTCCCAGGAACGTCTACAATGAGCAGTTCTTC.

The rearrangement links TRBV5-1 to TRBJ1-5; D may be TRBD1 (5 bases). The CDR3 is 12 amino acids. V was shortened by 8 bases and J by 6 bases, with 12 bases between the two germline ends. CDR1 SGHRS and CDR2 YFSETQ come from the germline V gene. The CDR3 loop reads CASRGRGQPQHF. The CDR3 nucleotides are TGCGCCAGTAGGGGAAGAGGTCAGCCCCAGCATTTT.

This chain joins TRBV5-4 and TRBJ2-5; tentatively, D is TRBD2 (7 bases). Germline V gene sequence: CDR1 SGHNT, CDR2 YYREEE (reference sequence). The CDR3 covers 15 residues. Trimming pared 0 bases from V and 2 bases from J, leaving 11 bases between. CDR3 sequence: CASSLGRGGQETQYF. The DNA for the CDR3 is TGTGCCAGCAGCTTGGGGAGGGGGGGGCAAGAGACCCAGTACTTC.

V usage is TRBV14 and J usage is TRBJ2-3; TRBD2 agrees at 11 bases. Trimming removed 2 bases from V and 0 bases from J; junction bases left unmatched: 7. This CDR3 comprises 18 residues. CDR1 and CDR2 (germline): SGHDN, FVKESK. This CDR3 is CASSQILAGGPSTDTQYF. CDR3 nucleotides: TGTGCCAGCAGCCAAATTCTAGCGGGAGGCCCTAGCACAGATACGCAGTATTTT.

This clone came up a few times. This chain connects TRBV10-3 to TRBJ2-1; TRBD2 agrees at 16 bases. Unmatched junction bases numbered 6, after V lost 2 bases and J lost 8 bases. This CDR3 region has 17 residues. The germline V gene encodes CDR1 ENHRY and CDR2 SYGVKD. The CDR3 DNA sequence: TGTGCCATCAGTGAGGGGACTAGCGGGGGGGCGCTCGATGAGCAGTTCTTC. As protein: CAISEGTSGGALDEQFF.

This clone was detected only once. Written as DNA, the CDR3 is TGCAGCGTGGGGGCAGTGAGTGTCACTGAAGCTTTCTTT. It encodes CSVGAVSVTEAFF. The rearrangement uses TRBV29-1 and TRBJ1-1, with a weak D call TRBD1 (6 bases). CDR1 SQVTM and CDR2 ANQGSEA come from the germline V gene. V dropped 6 bases and J dropped 4 bases, with 15 bases sitting between them. The CDR3 has 13 amino acids.

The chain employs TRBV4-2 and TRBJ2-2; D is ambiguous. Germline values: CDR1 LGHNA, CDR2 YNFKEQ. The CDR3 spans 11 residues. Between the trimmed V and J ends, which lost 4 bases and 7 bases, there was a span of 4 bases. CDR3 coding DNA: TGTGCCAGCAGCCCCAGCGGGGAGCTGTTTTTT. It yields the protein CASSPSGELFF.

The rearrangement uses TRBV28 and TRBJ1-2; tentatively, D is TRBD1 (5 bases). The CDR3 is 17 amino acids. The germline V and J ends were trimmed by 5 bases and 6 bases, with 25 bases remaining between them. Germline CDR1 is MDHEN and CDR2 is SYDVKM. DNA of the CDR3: TGTGCCAGCAGTCACATACCTCGGGGGGAGGGAGTCCATGGCTACACCTTC. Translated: CASSHIPRGEGVHGYTF.

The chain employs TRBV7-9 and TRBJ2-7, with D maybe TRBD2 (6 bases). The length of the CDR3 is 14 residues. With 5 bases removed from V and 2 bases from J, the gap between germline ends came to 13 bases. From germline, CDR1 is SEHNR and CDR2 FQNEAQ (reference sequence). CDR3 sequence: CASSPRGGTYEQYF. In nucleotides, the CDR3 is TGTGCCAGCAGCCCTCGGGGCGGGACCTACGAGCAGTACTTC.

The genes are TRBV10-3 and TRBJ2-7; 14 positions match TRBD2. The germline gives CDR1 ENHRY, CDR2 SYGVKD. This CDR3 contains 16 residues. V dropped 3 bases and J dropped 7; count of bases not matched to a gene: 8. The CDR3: CAISDPRTSGRLEQYF. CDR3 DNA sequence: TGTGCCATCAGTGACCCCCGGACTAGCGGGAGGTTAGAGCAGTACTTC.

CDR3 region: CASSLEGGDRESYEQYF. In DNA form, the CDR3 reads TGTGCCAGCAGCTTAGAAGGAGGGGACAGGGAGTCCTACGAGCAGTACTTC. The V gene is TRBV7-9, the J gene TRBJ2-7, with 9 bases identical to TRBD1. Germline lookup yields CDR1 SEHNR and CDR2 FQNEAQ (reference sequence). This CDR3 spans 17 amino acids. The J segment lost 1 base and the V segment lost 1 base, leaving 8 bases of the junction unmatched.

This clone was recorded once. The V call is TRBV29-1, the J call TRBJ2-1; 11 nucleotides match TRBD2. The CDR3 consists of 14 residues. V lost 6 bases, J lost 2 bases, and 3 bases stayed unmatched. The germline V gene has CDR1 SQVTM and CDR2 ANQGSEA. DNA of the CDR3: TGCAGCGTCGATAGCGGGAGGGCCTACAATGAGCAGTTCTTC. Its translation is CSVDSGRAYNEQFF.

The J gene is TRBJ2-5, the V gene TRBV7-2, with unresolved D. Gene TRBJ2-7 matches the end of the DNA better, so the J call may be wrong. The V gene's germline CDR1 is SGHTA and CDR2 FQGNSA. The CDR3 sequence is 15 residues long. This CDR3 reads CASSFMTSGSYEQYF. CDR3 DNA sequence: TGTGCCAGCAGCTTCATGACGTCAGGATCGTACGAGCAGTACTTC.

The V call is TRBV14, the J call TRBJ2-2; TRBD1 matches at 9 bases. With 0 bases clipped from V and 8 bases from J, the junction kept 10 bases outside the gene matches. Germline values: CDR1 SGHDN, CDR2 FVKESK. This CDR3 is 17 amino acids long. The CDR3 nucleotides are TGTGCCAGCAGCCAAGATCCAGGGACAGGGAGGCAAGGGGAGCTGTTTTTT. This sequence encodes CASSQDPGTGRQGELFF.

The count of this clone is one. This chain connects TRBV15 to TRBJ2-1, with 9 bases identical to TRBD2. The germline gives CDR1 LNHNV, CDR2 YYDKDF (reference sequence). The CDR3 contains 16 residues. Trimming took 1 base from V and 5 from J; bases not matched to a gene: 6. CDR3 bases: TGTGCCACCAGCAGAGGGGTAGCGGGAGCAGACAATGAGCAGTTCTTC. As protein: CATSRGVAGADNEQFF.

CDR3: CASSPGAGDKDEQYF. The CDR3 DNA is TGTGCCAGCAGCCCCGGGGCAGGGGATAAGGACGAGCAGTACTTC. The rearrangement links TRBV28 to TRBJ2-7, with D perhaps TRBD1 (6 bases). Trimming cost V 6 bases and J 5 bases, with 20 bases left between them. This CDR3 is 15 amino acids long. Per germline, CDR1 MDHEN and CDR2 SYDVKM.

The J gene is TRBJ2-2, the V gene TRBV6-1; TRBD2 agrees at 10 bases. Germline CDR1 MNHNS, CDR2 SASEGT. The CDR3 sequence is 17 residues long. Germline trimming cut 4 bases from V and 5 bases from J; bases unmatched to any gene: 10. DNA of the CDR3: TGTGCCAGCAGTGTCCCAGCGGGGGGGTTGGGGACCGGGGAGCTGTTTTTT. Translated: CASSVPAGGLGTGELFF.

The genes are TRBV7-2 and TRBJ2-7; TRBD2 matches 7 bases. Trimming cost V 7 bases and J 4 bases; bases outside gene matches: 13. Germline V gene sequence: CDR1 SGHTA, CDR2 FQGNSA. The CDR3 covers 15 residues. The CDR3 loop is CASTLRGWREYEQYF. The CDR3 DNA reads TGTGCCAGCACCCTAAGAGGCTGGCGGGAGTACGAGCAGTACTTC.

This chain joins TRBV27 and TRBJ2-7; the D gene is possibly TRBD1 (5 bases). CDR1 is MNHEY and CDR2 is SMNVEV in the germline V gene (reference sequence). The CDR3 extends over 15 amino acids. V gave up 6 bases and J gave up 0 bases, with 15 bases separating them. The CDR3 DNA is TGTGCCAGCAGCCCCATACAGGTCCACTCCTACGAGCAGTACTTC. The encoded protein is CASSPIQVHSYEQYF.

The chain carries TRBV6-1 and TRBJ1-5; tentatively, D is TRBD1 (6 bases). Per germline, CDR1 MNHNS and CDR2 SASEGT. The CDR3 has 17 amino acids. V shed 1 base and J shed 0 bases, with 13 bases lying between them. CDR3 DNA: TGTGCCAGCAGTGAAGGCGGACAGATCTATAGCAATCAGCCCCAGCATTTT. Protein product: CASSEGGQIYSNQPQHF.

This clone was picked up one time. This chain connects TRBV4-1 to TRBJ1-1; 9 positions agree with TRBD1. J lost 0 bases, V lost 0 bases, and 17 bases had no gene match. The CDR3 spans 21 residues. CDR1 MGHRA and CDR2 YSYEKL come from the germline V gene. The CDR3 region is CASSQDTLNYRGRVMNTEAFF. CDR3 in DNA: TGCGCCAGCAGCCAAGACACACTGAACTACAGGGGGCGGGTGATGAACACTGAAGCTTTCTTT.

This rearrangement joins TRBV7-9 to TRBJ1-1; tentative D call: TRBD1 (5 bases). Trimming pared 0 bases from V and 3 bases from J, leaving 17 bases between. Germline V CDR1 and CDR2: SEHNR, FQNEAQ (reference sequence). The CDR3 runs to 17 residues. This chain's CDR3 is CASSLAPKEGDYTEAFF. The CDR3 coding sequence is TGTGCCAGCAGCTTAGCCCCGAAGGAAGGGGATTACACTGAAGCTTTCTTT.

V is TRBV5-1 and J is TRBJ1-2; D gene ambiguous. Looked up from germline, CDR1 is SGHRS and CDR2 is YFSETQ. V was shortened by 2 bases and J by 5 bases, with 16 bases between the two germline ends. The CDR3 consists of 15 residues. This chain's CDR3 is CASSFGVHPSYGYTF. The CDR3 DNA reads TGCGCCAGCAGCTTCGGGGTGCACCCTTCTTATGGCTACACCTTC.